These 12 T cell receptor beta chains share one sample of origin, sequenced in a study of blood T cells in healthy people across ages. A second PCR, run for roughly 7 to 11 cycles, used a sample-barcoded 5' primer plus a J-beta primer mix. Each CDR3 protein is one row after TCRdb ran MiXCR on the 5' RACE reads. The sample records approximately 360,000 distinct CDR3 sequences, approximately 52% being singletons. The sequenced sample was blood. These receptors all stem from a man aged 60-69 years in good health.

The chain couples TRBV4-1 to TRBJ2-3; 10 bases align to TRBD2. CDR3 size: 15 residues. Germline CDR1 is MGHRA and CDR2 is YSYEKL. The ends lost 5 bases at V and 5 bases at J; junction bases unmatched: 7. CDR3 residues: CASSTAGGPIDTQYF. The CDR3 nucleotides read TGCGCCAGCAGCACAGCGGGGGGGCCAATAGATACGCAGTATTTT.

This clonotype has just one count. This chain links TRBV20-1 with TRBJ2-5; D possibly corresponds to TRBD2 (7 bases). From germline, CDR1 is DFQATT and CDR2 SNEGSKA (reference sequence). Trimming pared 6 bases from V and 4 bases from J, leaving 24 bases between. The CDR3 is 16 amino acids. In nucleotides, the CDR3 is TGCAGTGCCCCCGGGTTTGCGCGGGGGCAGGGAGAGACCCAGTACTTC. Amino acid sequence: CSAPGFARGQGETQYF.

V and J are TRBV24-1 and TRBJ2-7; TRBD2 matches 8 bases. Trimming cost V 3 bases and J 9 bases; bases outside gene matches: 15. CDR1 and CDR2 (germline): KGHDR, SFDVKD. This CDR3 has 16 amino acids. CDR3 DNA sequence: TGTGCCACCAGTGATCCCCTACGGGGGGGCTCAAATGGGCAGTACTTC. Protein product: CATSDPLRGGSNGQYF.

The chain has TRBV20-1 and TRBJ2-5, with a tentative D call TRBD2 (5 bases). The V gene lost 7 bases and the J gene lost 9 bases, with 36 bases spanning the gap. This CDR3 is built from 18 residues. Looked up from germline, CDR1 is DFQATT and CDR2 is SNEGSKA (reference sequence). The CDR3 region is CSGVGRKSPRSWELAQYF. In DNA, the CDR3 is TGCAGTGGCGTCGGACGGAAAAGCCCCCGTTCGTGGGAGTTGGCCCAGTACTTC.

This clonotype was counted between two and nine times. The CDR3 sequence: CATRTSNTDTQYF. CDR3 nucleotides: TGCGCCACCCGGACTAGCAACACAGATACGCAGTATTTT. This chain uses TRBV10-2 with TRBJ2-3; 8 nucleotides agree with TRBD2. This CDR3 spans 13 amino acids. Germline CDR1 and CDR2: WSHSY and SAAADI. J gave up 2 bases and V 10 bases, and 5 bases lay outside the gene matches.

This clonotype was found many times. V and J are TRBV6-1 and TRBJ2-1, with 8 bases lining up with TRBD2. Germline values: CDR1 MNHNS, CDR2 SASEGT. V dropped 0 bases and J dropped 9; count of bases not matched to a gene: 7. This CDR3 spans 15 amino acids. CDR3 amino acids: CASSEAGLGGGEQFF. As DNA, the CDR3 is TGTGCCAGCAGTGAAGCGGGGCTCGGGGGGGGTGAGCAGTTCTTC.

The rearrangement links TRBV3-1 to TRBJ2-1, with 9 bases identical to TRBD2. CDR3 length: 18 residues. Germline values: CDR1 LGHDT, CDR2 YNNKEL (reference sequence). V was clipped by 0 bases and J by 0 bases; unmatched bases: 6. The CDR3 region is CASSQDGLASGSYNEQFF. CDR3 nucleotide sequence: TGTGCCAGCAGCCAAGACGGACTAGCGAGTGGCTCCTACAATGAGCAGTTCTTC.

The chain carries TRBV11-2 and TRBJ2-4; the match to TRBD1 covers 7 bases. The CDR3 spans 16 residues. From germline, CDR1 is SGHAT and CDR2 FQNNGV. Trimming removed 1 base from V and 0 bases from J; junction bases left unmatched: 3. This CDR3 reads CASSLGQGIAKNIQYF. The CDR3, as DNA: TGTGCCAGCAGCTTAGGACAGGGAATAGCCAAAAACATTCAGTACTTC.

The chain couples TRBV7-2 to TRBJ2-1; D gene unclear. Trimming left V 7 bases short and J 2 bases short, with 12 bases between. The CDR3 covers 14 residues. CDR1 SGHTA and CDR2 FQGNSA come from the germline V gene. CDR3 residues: CASTRDPAYNEQFF. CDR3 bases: TGTGCCAGCACCAGAGACCCTGCCTACAATGAGCAGTTCTTC.

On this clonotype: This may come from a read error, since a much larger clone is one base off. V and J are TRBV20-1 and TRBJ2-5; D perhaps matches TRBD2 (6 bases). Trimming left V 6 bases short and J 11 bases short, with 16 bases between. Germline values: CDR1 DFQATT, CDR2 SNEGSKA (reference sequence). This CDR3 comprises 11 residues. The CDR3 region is CSAPTSREQYF. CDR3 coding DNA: TGCAGTGCCCCGACTAGTCGTGAGCAGTACTTC.

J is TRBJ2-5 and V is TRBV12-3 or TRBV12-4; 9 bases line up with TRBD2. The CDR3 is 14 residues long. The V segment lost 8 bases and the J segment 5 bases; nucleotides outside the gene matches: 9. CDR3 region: CASLPAGLAETQYF. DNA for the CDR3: TGTGCCAGCCTCCCGGCGGGACTAGCTGAGACCCAGTACTTC.

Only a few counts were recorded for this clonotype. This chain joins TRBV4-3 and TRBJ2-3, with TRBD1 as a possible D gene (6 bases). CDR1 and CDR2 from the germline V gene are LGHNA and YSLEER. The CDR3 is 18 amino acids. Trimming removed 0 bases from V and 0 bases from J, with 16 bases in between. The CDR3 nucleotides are TGCGCCAGCAGCCAAGATCGGGCAGGGGATACCAGCACAGATACGCAGTATTTT. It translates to CASSQDRAGDTSTDTQYF.